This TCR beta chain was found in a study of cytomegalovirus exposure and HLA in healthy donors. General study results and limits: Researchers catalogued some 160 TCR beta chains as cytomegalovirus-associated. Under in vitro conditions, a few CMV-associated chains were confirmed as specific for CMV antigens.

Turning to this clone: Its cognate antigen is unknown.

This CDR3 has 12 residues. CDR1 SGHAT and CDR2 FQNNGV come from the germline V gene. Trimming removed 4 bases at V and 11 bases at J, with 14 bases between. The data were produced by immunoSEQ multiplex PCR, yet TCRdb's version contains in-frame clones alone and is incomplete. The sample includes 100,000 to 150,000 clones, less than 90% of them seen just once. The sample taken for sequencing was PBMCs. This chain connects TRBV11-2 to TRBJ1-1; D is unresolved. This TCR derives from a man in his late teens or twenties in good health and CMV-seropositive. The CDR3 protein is CASSSEIKLAFF. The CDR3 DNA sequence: TGTGCCAGCAGCTCCGAGATTAAACTGGCTTTCTTT.